The clone carrying this TCR beta chain showed up many times. The antigen remains undetermined. Time point denoted: newly diagnosed GD, antithyroid drugs for less than 3 months. Isolated PBMC RNA provided the starting material for the TCR library. A volume of roughly 8.4 milliliters of peripheral blood was collected in EDTA tubes. J was trimmed by 2 bases and V by 4 bases; bases with no gene match: 8. This CDR3 is 15 amino acids long. Per germline, CDR1 SQVTM and CDR2 ANQGSEA. The record originates from a study of regulatory T cells in long-lasting Graves disease. Study-wide results and caveats: There was favoring of TRBV28, TRBJ1-2 and TRBJ2-5 in persistent disease.

CDR3-region Arm-PCR and iRepertoire HTBI primers produced the TCR beta libraries. TCRdb called the multiplex PCR reads again in MiXCR, with one record for every CDR3 protein. The table lists around 450,000 distinct CDR3 sequences, 15% of them singletons, with around 7.6% in the top ten. These data were likewise used in another study, on T cells in Graves' hyperthyroidism and ophthalmopathy.

The specimen comprised peripheral blood mononuclear cells (PBMCs), sampled at new diagnosis, from a patient treated with antithyroid drugs. The V call is TRBV29-1, the J call TRBJ2-1; 7 nucleotides agree with TRBD2. The receptor was derived from a woman in her forties with Graves disease. The chain's CDR3 is CSVVGGRAAYNEQFF. The CDR3 nucleotides are TGCAGCGTTGTGGGTGGGAGGGCGGCCTACAATGAGCAGTTCTTC.